The 8 T cell receptor beta chains below all came from one sample that was sequenced in a study of shared clonotypes between healthy human individuals. Using immunoSEQ multiplex PCR, the repertoire was profiled, and TCRdb retains in-frame clones only, with some absent. Of over 2,000,000 clones listed, approximately 92% were seen once; the top ten hold approximately 1.7%. In the naive CD8 group, cells lacked CD45RO and were positively selected for CCR7, so terminally differentiated effector memory CD45RA+ cells were left out. What was sequenced was naive CD8+ T cells from PBMCs. These TCRs come from a man in his late teens or twenties in good health. Some clones in this sample may be carry-over from other donors' samples.

The chain joins TRBV10-3 to TRBJ1-2; D is possibly TRBD1 (6 bases). V shed 3 bases and J shed 3 bases, with 14 bases lying between them. Germline CDR1 and CDR2: ENHRY and SYGVKD. The CDR3 covers 15 residues. The CDR3 spells CAISDWQGPHYGYTF. CDR3 nucleotide sequence: TGTGCCATCAGTGATTGGCAGGGGCCGCACTATGGCTACACCTTC.

This clone has a single count. The chain is built from TRBV13 and TRBJ2-7, with 7 bases that match TRBD1. The CDR3 spans 14 residues. The V gene's germline CDR1 is PRHDT and CDR2 FYEKMQ (reference sequence). With V trimmed by 5 bases and J by 6 bases, 10 bases remained unmatched. The CDR3 is CASSPQTGTGEQYF. The CDR3, as DNA: TGTGCCAGCAGCCCCCAGACAGGGACGGGCGAGCAGTACTTC.

The chain has TRBV5-5 and TRBJ2-1; D is ambiguous. The germline V gene encodes CDR1 SGHKS and CDR2 YYEKEE (reference sequence). V lost 5 bases, J lost 6 bases, and 9 bases lay in between. This CDR3 has 12 amino acids. The CDR3 sequence is CASRGLANEQFF. CDR3 sequence (DNA): TGTGCCAGCAGGGGGTTGGCCAATGAGCAGTTCTTC.

The V call is TRBV7-9, the J call TRBJ2-1; 7 bases match TRBD2. With 5 bases clipped from V and 6 bases from J, the junction kept 16 bases outside the gene matches. Germline CDR1 is SEHNR and CDR2 is FQNEAQ (reference sequence). The CDR3 extends over 17 amino acids. The CDR3 coding sequence is TGTGCCAGCAGCCAGCCCCCCGGCGGGAGAGAGGCCAATGAGCAGTTCTTC. Protein sequence: CASSQPPGGREANEQFF.

About this clone itself: This specimen includes other DNA sequences encoding the same CDR3. The gene calls are TRBV5-1 and TRBJ1-2; TRBD1 agrees at 7 bases. The V segment lost 4 bases and the J segment 4 bases; nucleotides outside the gene matches: 4. The germline V gene encodes CDR1 SGHRS and CDR2 YFSETQ. The CDR3 has 13 residues. The CDR3 here is CASSPGTVYGYTF. The CDR3 coding sequence is TGCGCCAGCAGCCCCGGGACAGTCTATGGCTACACCTTC.

DNA of the CDR3: TGTGCCAGCAGCTTGGAGGGCCTAGTGAACACCGGGGAGCTGTTTTTT. It is translated as CASSLEGLVNTGELFF. V usage is TRBV5-6 and J usage is TRBJ2-2; D unclear. The germline V gene encodes CDR1 SGHDT and CDR2 YYEEEE. The CDR3 is made up of 16 amino acids. Trimming took 0 bases from V and 1 from J, leaving 10 bases between them.

This clone was counted only a few times. The chain uses TRBV2 and TRBJ2-2, with 9 bases fitting TRBD1. CDR3 length: 14 amino acids. CDR1 is SNHLY, CDR2 FYNNEI, per germline. V trimming: 8 bases; J trimming: 3 bases; junction bases outside the gene matches: 4. The CDR3 DNA follows: TGTGCCAGCTCCGGGACAGGGTACACCGGGGAGCTGTTTTTT. Encoded protein: CASSGTGYTGELFF.

The chain combines TRBV5-1 with TRBJ2-7, with a weak D call TRBD2 (5 bases). Germline CDR1 is SGHRS and CDR2 is YFSETQ. This CDR3 is 13 amino acids long. V lost 8 bases and J lost 4, with 16 bases in between. CDR3: CASAAETGYEQYF. CDR3 nucleotide sequence: TGCGCCAGTGCAGCGGAAACCGGTTACGAGCAGTACTTC.